This is a list of T cell receptor beta chains from one sample in a study of blood T cell repertoires in COVID-19. TCRdb's table, derived via immunoSEQ multiplex PCR, lists solely in-frame clones and lacks some. The profile shows fewer than 300,000 clones, 90% of them singletons. The sequencing input was PBMCs or T cells enriched from blood (not recorded which). The receptors were gathered from a woman in her 30s who had recovered from COVID-19. Each CDR3 is given with its conserved first and last residue. A D gene is named only where the DNA matches it firmly. Size values are once, few and many counts, or a class for expanded clones, and some rows have none.

cdr3_aa	cdr3_nt	j_call	clone_size	d_call	v_call
CASLVGQLGNQPQHF	TGTGCCAGCCTCGTGGGGCAATTAGGCAATCAGCCCCAGCATTTT	TRBJ1-5	.	.	TRBV28
CASSLSLEQFF	TGTGCCAGCAGTTTATCACTTGAGCAGTTCTTC	TRBJ2-1	.	.	TRBV12-3/TRBV12-4
CASSRTGTGHNEQFF	TGCGCCAGCAGTCGGACCGGGACTGGGCACAATGAGCAGTTCTTC	TRBJ2-1	.	.	TRBV4-3
CASSQTGDVAKNIQYF	TGCGCCAGCAGCCAAACAGGGGATGTAGCCAAAAACATTCAGTACTTC	TRBJ2-4	.	TRBD1	TRBV5-1
CASSIVAPLTDTQYF	TGTGCCAGCAGTATCGTAGCGCCCCTCACAGATACGCAGTATTTT	TRBJ2-3	.	.	TRBV28
CASSLIGTSHTNTGELFF	TGTGCCAGCAGCTTGATCGGGACTTCCCACACGAACACCGGGGAGCTGTTTTTT	TRBJ2-2	.	.	TRBV7-3
CASSYGQGANTGELFF	TGTGCCAGCAGTTATGGACAAGGGGCGAATACCGGGGAGCTGTTTTTT	TRBJ2-2	.	.	TRBV27
CASSSPNSRETQYF	TGTGCCAGCAGCTCCCCAAACAGTAGAGAGACCCAGTACTTC	TRBJ2-5	once	.	TRBV28
CASSVDARGETQYF	TGTGCCAGCAGCGTAGACGCCAGGGGAGAGACCCAGTACTTC	TRBJ2-5	.	.	TRBV9
CASSPPWGDTSTDTQYF	TGTGCCAGCTCACCACCGTGGGGCGATACTAGCACAGATACGCAGTATTTT	TRBJ2-3	.	.	TRBV18
CASSLTGRRGETQYF	TGTGCCAGCAGTTTAACCGGGAGGAGAGGAGAGACCCAGTACTTC	TRBJ2-5	.	TRBD2	TRBV28
CASSGGTDYEQYF	TGTGCCAGTAGCGGGGGAACTGACTACGAGCAGTACTTC	TRBJ2-7	.	.	TRBV19
CASSVGFGIADTQYF	TGCGCCAGCAGTGTCGGTTTCGGGATTGCAGATACGCAGTATTTT	TRBJ2-3	.	.	TRBV10-2
CASSPTRLAGGFSYNEQFF	TGTGCCAGCTCACCTACAAGACTAGCGGGAGGGTTCTCCTACAATGAGCAGTTCTTC	TRBJ2-1	once	TRBD2	TRBV18
CASSAPGLAGAETQYF	TGCGCCAGCAGTGCCCCGGGACTAGCGGGAGCTGAGACCCAGTACTTC	TRBJ2-5	.	TRBD2	TRBV10-2
CATSDLTGGTYNEQFF	TGTGCCACCAGTGATTTGACAGGGGGAACCTACAATGAGCAGTTCTTC	TRBJ2-1	.	TRBD1	TRBV24-1
CASSPDYSGANVLTF	TGTGCCAGCAGCCCGGACTACTCTGGGGCCAACGTCCTGACTTTC	TRBJ2-6	once	.	TRBV7-2
CASSYPGRSEQYF	TGTGCCAGCAGTTACCCAGGGAGGAGCGAGCAGTACTTC	TRBJ2-7	.	.	TRBV6-5
CASSLRTSGSLRVDEQFF	TGCGCCAGCAGCTTAAGGACTAGCGGGAGTTTAAGAGTGGATGAGCAGTTCTTC	TRBJ2-1	.	TRBD2	TRBV5-1
CASSLAKNIQYF	TGTGCCAGCAGCCTAGCCAAAAACATTCAGTACTTC	TRBJ2-4	.	.	TRBV5-6
CASSRGGKTYNEQFF	TGTGCCAGCAGTAGGGGGGGCAAAACCTACAATGAGCAGTTCTTC	TRBJ2-1	.	.	TRBV27
CASSQVRVVSGELFF	TGTGCCAGCAGCCAAGTCAGGGTGGTTTCCGGGGAGCTGTTTTTT	TRBJ2-2	.	.	TRBV14
CASSQRQGGNEKLFF	TGTGCCAGTAGTCAACGACAGGGGGGAAATGAAAAACTGTTTTTT	TRBJ1-4	.	TRBD1	TRBV19
CASSLSGSSYNEQFF	TGTGCCAGCAGTTTATCGGGGAGCTCCTACAATGAGCAGTTCTTC	TRBJ2-1	few	.	TRBV27
CASSEGREGYEQYF	TGCGCCAGCAGCGAAGGTAGGGAGGGATACGAGCAGTACTTC	TRBJ2-7	.	TRBD2	TRBV4-1
CASRDTANYGYTF	TGTGCCAGCAGGGACACGGCTAACTATGGCTACACCTTC	TRBJ1-2	.	.	TRBV27
CATWTGLNQPQHF	TGTGCCACTTGGACAGGGCTCAATCAGCCCCAGCATTTT	TRBJ1-5	many	TRBD1	TRBV19
CASSLAVGSGYNEQFF	TGTGCCAGCAGCTTGGCCGTCGGGTCGGGTTACAATGAGCAGTTCTTC	TRBJ2-1	.	.	TRBV5-4
CASGLAYTGELFF	TGCGCCAGCGGCCTAGCGTATACCGGGGAGCTGTTTTTT	TRBJ2-2	.	.	TRBV5-1
CASTFRSGLVNEQYF	TGTGCCAGCACCTTTAGGAGCGGACTAGTCAACGAGCAGTACTTC	TRBJ2-7	.	TRBD2	TRBV7-8
CASSLTAGGPGETQYF	TGTGCCAGCAGCTTGACGGCGGGAGGGCCTGGTGAGACCCAGTACTTC	TRBJ2-5	.	TRBD2	TRBV5-4
CASSGAGVVDSPLHF	TGTGCCAGCAGCGGAGCAGGGGTTGTCGATTCACCCCTCCACTTT	TRBJ1-6	.	.	TRBV5-5
CASSLVEQGYGYTF	TGTGCCAGCAGCTTAGTAGAGCAGGGCTATGGCTACACCTTC	TRBJ1-2	.	.	TRBV11-2
CASSLGGRVAEKLFF	TGTGCCAGCAGCTTAGGTGGGAGAGTTGCTGAAAAACTGTTTTTT	TRBJ1-4	.	.	TRBV11-2
CASSSRTSGSTDTQYF	TGTGCCAGCAGCTCCCGGACTAGCGGGAGCACAGATACGCAGTATTTT	TRBJ2-3	.	TRBD2	TRBV7-2
CASSQGLAGVSEQYF	TGTGCCAGCAGCCAAGGGCTAGCGGGAGTCAGCGAGCAGTACTTC	TRBJ2-7	.	TRBD2	TRBV3-1/TRBV3-2
CASSPTGGPYEQYF	TGTGCCAGCAGTCCAACAGGGGGCCCCTACGAGCAGTACTTC	TRBJ2-7	.	TRBD1	TRBV7-2
CASSTIDRTLYEQYF	TGTGCCAGCAGCACCATCGACAGGACCCTCTACGAGCAGTACTTC	TRBJ2-7	.	.	TRBV28
CASRTASYNEQFF	TGTGCCAGCAGGACAGCGTCCTACAATGAGCAGTTCTTC	TRBJ2-1	once	.	TRBV27
CASRPGIASTDTQYF	TGTGCCAGCAGACCTGGTATAGCTAGCACAGATACGCAGTATTTT	TRBJ2-3	.	.	TRBV27
CASSSGTAPFEQYF	TGTGCCAGCAGCTCGGGGACAGCCCCTTTCGAGCAGTACTTC	TRBJ2-7	.	TRBD1	TRBV7-2
CASSLSIGDRVDTEAFF	TGTGCCAGCAGTTTATCGATAGGAGACAGGGTGGACACTGAAGCTTTCTTT	TRBJ1-1	.	TRBD1	TRBV28
CASSSLRGASGTQYF	TGTGCCAGCAGCTCCCTGAGGGGGGCTAGCGGGACCCAGTACTTC	TRBJ2-5	.	.	TRBV13
CASTGAADTGELFF	TGCGCCAGCACAGGGGCGGCGGACACCGGGGAGCTGTTTTTT	TRBJ2-2	.	.	TRBV10-2
CASSLQEQGPFLTGNTIYF	TGTGCCAGCAGCTTACAAGAACAGGGGCCATTCCTGACTGGAAACACCATATATTTT	TRBJ1-3	.	TRBD1	TRBV7-2
CAIRGDSANSPLHF	TGTGCCATCAGAGGGGACAGCGCAAATTCACCCCTCCACTTT	TRBJ1-6	.	TRBD1	TRBV10-3
CATGGGPGELFF	TGTGCCACCGGGGGTGGCCCCGGGGAGCTGTTTTTT	TRBJ2-2	.	.	TRBV6-6
CASSPLDRLGQETQYF	TGTGCCAGCTCACCCTTGGACAGGCTGGGACAAGAGACCCAGTACTTC	TRBJ2-5	.	TRBD1	TRBV18
CASSQKGGPRTFGTQYF	TGTGCCAGCAGCCAAAAGGGAGGGCCTAGGACCTTTGGGACCCAGTACTTC	TRBJ2-5	.	TRBD2	TRBV4-2
CASSLSGGDTDTQYF	TGTGCCAGCAGCTTATCCGGCGGAGACACAGATACGCAGTATTTT	TRBJ2-3	once	.	TRBV7-6
CASSLGPVRSSYNEQFF	TGTGCCAGCAGCTTAGGTCCGGTAAGGAGCTCCTACAATGAGCAGTTCTTC	TRBJ2-1	.	.	TRBV7-2